This entry concerns a single TCR beta chain. These data come from a study of shared clonotypes between healthy human individuals. In the authors' methods: ImmunoSEQ only sent back junction sequences with no quality scores, so filtering was done differently. The method was immunoSEQ multiplex PCR; TCRdb's version includes in-frame clones alone and lacks a portion of them. The V and J calls and the clone size are those of that table, but D and trimming were determined from the DNA. The sample consists of about 2.1 million clones, 90% to 95% of them appearing once. In the naive CD8 group, cells lacked CD45RO and were positively selected for CCR7, so terminally differentiated effector memory CD45RA+ cells were left out. Sequenced sample: naive CD8+ T cells from PBMCs. The sequence was obtained from a man between 18 and 29 years old in good health. Some clones in this sample may be carry-over from other donors' samples.

CDR3 coding DNA: TGTGCCAGCAGCCCCGGGACAGTCTCCTACAATGAGCAGTTCTTC. Translated, it gives CASSPGTVSYNEQFF. The V gene is TRBV5-5, the J gene TRBJ2-1; 7 bases align to TRBD1. V lost 4 bases and J lost 0; bases outside the gene matches: 4. CDR1 and CDR2 from the germline V gene are SGHKS and YYEKEE (reference sequence). The CDR3 consists of 15 residues.